A single sample is the source of the 22 T cell receptor beta chains below, sequenced in a study of cytomegalovirus exposure and HLA in healthy donors. PCR used 60 Vbeta primers and 13 Jbeta primers. Generated by immunoSEQ multiplex PCR, the TCRdb table keeps only in-frame clones and is missing some. The sample has 120,000 to 150,000 clones, 78% seen once. The specimen sequenced was PBMCs. All receptors derive from a male donor in good health and CMV-seronegative.

The chain joins TRBV11-2 to TRBJ2-7; a possible D gene is TRBD2 (5 bases). CDR3 size: 14 residues. The V end was cut by 2 bases, the J end by 1 base, with 9 bases between. The germline V gene has CDR1 SGHAT and CDR2 FQNNGV. The CDR3 is CASSLTGSSYEQYF. CDR3 in DNA: TGTGCCAGCAGCTTAACGGGATCATCCTACGAGCAGTACTTC.

The chain combines TRBV5-1 with TRBJ1-6, with 7 bases that match TRBD1. The germline V gene has CDR1 SGHRS and CDR2 YFSETQ. V gave up 4 bases and J gave up 6 bases; unmatched junction bases: 13. The CDR3 consists of 17 residues. CDR3 bases: TGCGCCAGCAGCCTGGACGGACAGGTCGGGGTTAATTCACCCCTCCACTTT. Its translation is CASSLDGQVGVNSPLHF.

V usage is TRBV6-5 and J usage is TRBJ1-1; D unclear. The CDR3 has 15 residues. Trimming left V 0 bases short and J 2 bases short, with 10 bases between. The germline CDR1 and CDR2 sequences are MNHEY and SVGAGI. CDR3 nucleotides: TGTGCCAGCAGTTACTCTAGTGTCGCAAACACTGAAGCTTTCTTT. Protein: CASSYSSVANTEAFF.

The chain uses TRBV7-3 and TRBJ2-2; maybe TRBD2 (5 bases). CDR3 length: 15 amino acids. Germline lookup yields CDR1 SGHTA and CDR2 FQGTGA. Trimming took off 2 bases at V and 3 bases at J, with 10 bases between the two ends. CDR3 DNA sequence: TGTGCCAGCAGCTTACAAGGACTCCACACCGGGGAGCTGTTTTTT. The encoded protein is CASSLQGLHTGELFF. The full variable domain, its missing parts supplied by reference TRBV7-3 and TRBJ2-2, is GAGVSQTPSNKVTEKGKYVELRCDPISGHTALYWYRQSLGQGPEFLIYFQGTGAADDSGLPNDRFFAVRPEGSVSTLKIQRTERGDSAVYLCASSLQGLHTGELFFGEGSRLTVL.

The table lists this clone with a few counts. The chain uses TRBV27 and TRBJ1-1; the D gene is possibly TRBD1 (6 bases). The V end was cut by 2 bases, the J end by 0 bases, with 13 bases between. This CDR3 is 16 amino acids long. Germline CDR1 MNHEY, CDR2 SMNVEV (reference sequence). CDR3 nucleotides: TGTGCCAGCAGTTTAATCCGGACAGACTTGAACACTGAAGCTTTCTTT. It specifies CASSLIRTDLNTEAFF.

CDR3 bases: TGTGCCAGTAGTCCAGGGGACACGAAGCCTTTCTTT. It codes for CASSPGDTKPFF. The V gene is TRBV19, the J gene TRBJ1-1; a weak D match, TRBD1 (6 bases). CDR1 LNHDA and CDR2 SQIVND come from the germline V gene (reference sequence). The CDR3 spans 12 residues. The V end was cut by 5 bases, the J end by 12 bases, with 16 bases between.

The rearrangement uses TRBV10-3 and TRBJ1-6; a weak D match, TRBD1 (5 bases). Germline assignment: CDR1 ENHRY and CDR2 SYGVKD. V gave up 6 bases and J gave up 5 bases, with 8 bases separating them. The CDR3 contains 13 residues. The CDR3 spells CAISPTDNSPLHF. CDR3 DNA: TGTGCCATCAGCCCGACAGATAATTCACCCCTCCACTTT.

The gene calls are TRBV5-3 and TRBJ2-5; D not certain. TRBV5-3 is given ORF status, its function remaining uncertain. Trimming took off 1 base at V and 2 bases at J, with 9 bases between the two ends. This CDR3 spans 14 amino acids. The CDR3 sequence: CARSLRAEQETQYF. The CDR3 DNA reads TGTGCCAGAAGCTTGCGCGCGGAACAAGAGACCCAGTACTTC.

The rearrangement uses TRBV6-5 and TRBJ1-1; 7 bases fit TRBD1. This CDR3 has 15 residues. CDR1 is MNHEY, CDR2 SVGAGI, per germline. With V trimmed by 0 bases and J by 3 bases, 4 bases remained unmatched. The CDR3 DNA sequence: TGTGCCAGCAGTTACTCGCCCAGGGGGTACACTGAAGCTTTCTTT. The encoded protein is CASSYSPRGYTEAFF.

The V and J genes are TRBV10-3 and TRBJ1-5, with D unresolved. The CDR3 totals 13 residues. The germline gives CDR1 ENHRY, CDR2 SYGVKD. The V end lost 7 bases, the J end lost 0 bases, and 7 bases lay between the germline ends. CDR3 nucleotides: TGTGCCATCACCGGAGATAGCAATCAGCCCCAGCATTTT. It encodes CAITGDSNQPQHF.

The gene calls are TRBV7-9 and TRBJ1-1; 9 nucleotides match TRBD1. This CDR3 comprises 16 residues. Germline CDR1 and CDR2: SEHNR and FQNEAQ (reference sequence). Germline trimming cut 4 bases from V and 4 bases from J; bases unmatched to any gene: 10. The CDR3: CASSSRQGVLSTEAFF. The CDR3 bases are TGTGCCAGCAGCTCCAGACAGGGGGTCTTGAGCACTGAAGCTTTCTTT.

This chain uses TRBV5-1 with TRBJ2-7; TRBD2 matches 7 bases. The CDR3 spans 14 residues. Germline V gene data show CDR1 as SGHRS and CDR2 as YFSETQ. V dropped 4 bases and J dropped 2; count of bases not matched to a gene: 6. The CDR3, as DNA: TGCGCCAGCAGCACCGGGACTAAAGCCTACGAGCAGTACTTC. Protein: CASSTGTKAYEQYF.

This chain uses TRBV7-3 with TRBJ2-2; D perhaps matches TRBD2 (6 bases). This CDR3 is 17 amino acids long. Germline assignment: CDR1 SGHTA and CDR2 FQGTGA. V was trimmed by 2 bases and J by 0 bases, leaving 13 bases between them. CDR3 sequence (DNA): TGTGCCAGCAGCTTACTCGCGGGGAGCCCGAACACCGGGGAGCTGTTTTTT. It yields the protein CASSLLAGSPNTGELFF.

V and J are TRBV5-6 and TRBJ2-5, with TRBD2 identical over 7 bases. CDR1 and CDR2 from the germline V gene are SGHDT and YYEEEE. This CDR3 has 16 amino acids. The junction had 13 bases not matched to a gene; V was cut back by 7 bases and J by 1 base. The CDR3 region is CASSPGSGDPQETQYF. CDR3 bases: TGTGCCAGCTCCCCGGGAAGCGGGGATCCCCAAGAGACCCAGTACTTC.

The J gene is TRBJ2-7, the V gene TRBV5-1, with 10 nucleotides matching TRBD1. Germline loops: CDR1 SGHRS, CDR2 YFSETQ. V shed 0 bases, J shed 9 bases, and the junction held 3 bases outside the gene matches. This CDR3 region has 13 residues. This chain's CDR3 is CASSLGDRGGQYF. The CDR3 DNA is TGCGCCAGCAGCTTGGGGGACAGGGGAGGGCAGTACTTC.

As DNA, the CDR3 is TGTGCCAGCAGCCCGGACAGGGGGAAAGCTTTCTTT. This codes for CASSPDRGKAFF. The chain couples TRBV7-3 to TRBJ1-1; 10 nucleotides line up with TRBD1. Trimming removed 5 bases from V and 9 bases from J; junction bases left unmatched: 3. This CDR3 spans 12 amino acids. In germline, CDR1 is SGHTA, CDR2 FQGTGA.

This chain links TRBV21-1 with TRBJ1-2; the table's TRBD1 call for D was not verified on the DNA. TRBV21-1 is listed as a pseudogene. This CDR3 region has 16 residues. The CDR3: CASRERRDRGHNGYTF. As DNA, the CDR3 is TGTGCCAGCAGAGAAAGGAGGGACAGGGGGCATAATGGCTACACCTTC.

The CDR3 region is CASSIPGTAEAFF. The CDR3 nucleotides read TGTGCCAGTAGTATCCCCGGGACAGCTGAAGCTTTCTTT. The genes are TRBV19 and TRBJ1-1; 7 positions agree with TRBD1. Germline loops: CDR1 LNHDA, CDR2 SQIVND (reference sequence). The CDR3 has 13 amino acids. Trimming at V came to 3 bases and at J to 6 bases, leaving 4 bases not matched to a gene.

This clone was picked up a small number of times. V is TRBV5-1 and J is TRBJ1-6, with no clear D. The germline V gene encodes CDR1 SGHRS and CDR2 YFSETQ. CDR3 size: 15 residues. The V end was cut by 4 bases, the J end by 7 bases, with 15 bases between. CDR3 sequence (DNA): TGCGCCAGCAGCCCGGAGGACGGGAAAAATTCACCCCTCCACTTT. Encoded protein: CASSPEDGKNSPLHF.

This clone was seen only once. V and J are TRBV29-1 and TRBJ1-3; no reliable D call. With 4 bases removed from V and 8 bases from J, the gap between germline ends came to 18 bases. CDR1 is SQVTM, CDR2 ANQGSEA, per germline. The CDR3 covers 14 residues. The CDR3 is CSVAPPGNGDTIYF. The CDR3 DNA reads TGCAGCGTTGCCCCGCCCGGGAATGGGGACACCATATATTTT.

This sequence joins TRBV6-4 and TRBJ2-1, with D possibly matching TRBD1 (5 bases). Trimming shortened V by 4 bases and J by 10 bases, and 23 bases separated the two germline ends. Germline V gene lookup returns CDR1 MRHNA and CDR2 SNTAGT. CDR3 length: 16 residues. This chain's CDR3 is CASSARPWQGQGEQFF. The CDR3 DNA sequence: TGTGCCAGCAGTGCACGGCCATGGCAGGGCCAGGGCGAGCAGTTCTTC.

CDR3 sequence (DNA): TGTGCCAGCAGCCTACTAGCGGTGAGCTCCTACAATGAGCAGTTCTTC. This gives the protein CASSLLAVSSYNEQFF. The J gene is TRBJ2-1, the V gene TRBV7-9; 8 nucleotides agree with TRBD2. Germline V gives CDR1 SEHNR, CDR2 FQNEAQ (reference sequence). Germline trimming cut 5 bases from V and 0 bases from J; bases unmatched to any gene: 6. The CDR3 extends over 16 amino acids. Looking up the rest from reference TRBV7-9 and TRBJ2-1 gives the full variable domain: DTGVSQNPRHKITKRGQNVTFRCDPISEHNRLYWYRQTLGQGPEFLTYFQNEAQLEKSRLLSDRFSAERPKGSFSTLEIQRTEQGDSAMYLCASSLLAVSSYNEQFFGPGTRLTVL.